This T cell receptor (beta chain) is from a study of T cells after yellow fever vaccination. TCRdb redid the calling of the 5' RACE reads with MiXCR, one entry per CDR3 protein. Among roughly 56,000 distinct CDR3 sequences listed, approximately 6.1% were seen once. This clonotype was found a few times. V was pared by 4 bases and J by 8 bases, with 12 bases between. The CDR3 runs to 13 residues. Germline CDR1 reads SGHAT; CDR2 reads FQDESV (reference sequence). This chain links TRBV11-1 with TRBJ2-1; D possibly corresponds to TRBD2 (5 bases). This material consisted of PBMCs, either bulk or a sorted T-cell subset (CD4+, CD8+, memory, or dextramer-sorted; not recorded which), taken on the day of the yellow fever booster vaccination. The sequence derives from a man younger than 35 who received the YFV17D yellow fever vaccine. The CDR3 DNA is TGTGCCAGCAGCTCCCCACTAGTAGATGAGCAGTTCTTC. This encodes CASSSPLVDEQFF. Full variable domain (missing parts from reference TRBV11-1 and TRBJ2-1): EAEVAQSPRYKITEKSQAVAFWCDPISGHATLYWYRQILGQGPELLVQFQDESVVDDSQLPKDRFSAERLKGVDSTLKIQPAELGDSAMYLCASSSPLVDEQFFGPGTRLTVL.